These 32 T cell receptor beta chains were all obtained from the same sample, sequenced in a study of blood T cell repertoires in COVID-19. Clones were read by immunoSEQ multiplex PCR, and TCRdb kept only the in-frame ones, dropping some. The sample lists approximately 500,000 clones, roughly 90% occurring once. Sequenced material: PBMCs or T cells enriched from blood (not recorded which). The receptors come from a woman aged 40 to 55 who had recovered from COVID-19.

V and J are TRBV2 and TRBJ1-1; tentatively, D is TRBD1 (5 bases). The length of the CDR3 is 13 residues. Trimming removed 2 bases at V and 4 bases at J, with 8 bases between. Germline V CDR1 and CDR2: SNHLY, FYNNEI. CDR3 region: CASSEPGVTEAFF. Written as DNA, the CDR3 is TGTGCCAGCAGTGAACCGGGGGTCACTGAAGCTTTCTTT.

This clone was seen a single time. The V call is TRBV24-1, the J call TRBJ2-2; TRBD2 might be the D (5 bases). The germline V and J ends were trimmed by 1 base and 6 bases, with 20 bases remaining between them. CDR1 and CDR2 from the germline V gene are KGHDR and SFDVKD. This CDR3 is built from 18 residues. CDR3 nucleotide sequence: TGTGCCACCAGTGATTTTTTGGGATCGGGTGCTAGCCCCGGGGAGCTGTTTTTT. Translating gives CATSDFLGSGASPGELFF.

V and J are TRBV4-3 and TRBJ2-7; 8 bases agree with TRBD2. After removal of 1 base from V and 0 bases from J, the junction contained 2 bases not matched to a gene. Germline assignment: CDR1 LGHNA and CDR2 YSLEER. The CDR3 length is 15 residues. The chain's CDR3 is CASSQGSGISYEQYF. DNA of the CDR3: TGCGCCAGCAGCCAAGGTAGCGGGATCTCCTACGAGCAGTACTTC.

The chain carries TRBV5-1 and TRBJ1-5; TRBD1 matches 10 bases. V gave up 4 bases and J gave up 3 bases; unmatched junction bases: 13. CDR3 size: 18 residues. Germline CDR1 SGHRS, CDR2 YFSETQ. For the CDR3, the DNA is TGCGCCAGCAGCCCCGGGACAGGGGTCACCCAATCCAATCAGCCCCAGCATTTT. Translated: CASSPGTGVTQSNQPQHF.

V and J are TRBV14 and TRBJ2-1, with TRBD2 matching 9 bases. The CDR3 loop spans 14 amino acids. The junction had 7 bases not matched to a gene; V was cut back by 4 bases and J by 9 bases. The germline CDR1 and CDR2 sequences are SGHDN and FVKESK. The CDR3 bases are TGTGCCAGCAGCCTGGGACTAGCCCCCAGTGAGCAGTTCTTC. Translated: CASSLGLAPSEQFF.

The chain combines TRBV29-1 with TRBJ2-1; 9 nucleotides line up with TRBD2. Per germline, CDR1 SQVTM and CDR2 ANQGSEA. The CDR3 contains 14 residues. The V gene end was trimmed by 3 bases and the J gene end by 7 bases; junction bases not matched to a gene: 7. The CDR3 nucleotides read TGCAGCGTTGACTCCGGGGCGGGAGGGAATGAGCAGTTCTTC. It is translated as CSVDSGAGGNEQFF.

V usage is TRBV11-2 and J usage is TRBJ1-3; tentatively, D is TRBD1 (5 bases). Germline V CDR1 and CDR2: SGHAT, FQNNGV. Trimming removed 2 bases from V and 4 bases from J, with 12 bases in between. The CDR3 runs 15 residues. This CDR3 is CASSLLEGSGNTIYF. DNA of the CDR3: TGTGCCAGCAGCTTATTGGAGGGGTCGGGAAACACCATATATTTT. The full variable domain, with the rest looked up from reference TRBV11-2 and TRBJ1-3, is EAGVAQSPRYKIIEKRQSVAFWCNPISGHATLYWYQQILGQGPKLLIQFQNNGVVDDSQLPKDRFSAERLKGVDSTLKIQPAKLEDSAVYLCASSLLEGSGNTIYFGEGSWLTVV.

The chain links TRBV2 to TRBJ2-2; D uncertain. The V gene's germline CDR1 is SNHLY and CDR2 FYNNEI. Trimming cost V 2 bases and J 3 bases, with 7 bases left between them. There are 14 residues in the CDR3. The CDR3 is CASSELLDTGELFF. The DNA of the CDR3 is TGTGCCAGCAGTGAACTCCTAGACACCGGGGAGCTGTTTTTT.

The CDR3 sequence is CASSSFTGWGNTEAFF. The CDR3 region has the DNA TGTGCCAGTAGTAGTTTTACAGGTTGGGGGAACACTGAAGCTTTCTTT. The chain couples TRBV19 to TRBJ1-1; D is possibly TRBD1 (5 bases). Germline CDR1 is LNHDA and CDR2 is SQIVND (reference sequence). The CDR3 contains 16 residues. V gave up 4 bases and J gave up 1 base, with 16 bases separating them.

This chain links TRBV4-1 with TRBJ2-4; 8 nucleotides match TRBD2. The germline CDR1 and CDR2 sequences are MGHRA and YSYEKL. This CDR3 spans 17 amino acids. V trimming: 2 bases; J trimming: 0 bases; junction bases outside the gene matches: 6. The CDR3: CASSQPLAGGAKNIQYF. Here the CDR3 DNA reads TGCGCCAGCAGCCAACCTCTGGCGGGAGGAGCCAAAAACATTCAGTACTTC.

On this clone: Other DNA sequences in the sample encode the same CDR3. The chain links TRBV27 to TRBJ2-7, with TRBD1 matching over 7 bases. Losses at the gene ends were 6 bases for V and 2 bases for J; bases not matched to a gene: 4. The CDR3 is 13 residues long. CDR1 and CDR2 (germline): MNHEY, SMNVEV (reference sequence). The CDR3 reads CASSWDSTYEQYF. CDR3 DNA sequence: TGTGCCAGCAGCTGGGACAGCACCTACGAGCAGTACTTC.

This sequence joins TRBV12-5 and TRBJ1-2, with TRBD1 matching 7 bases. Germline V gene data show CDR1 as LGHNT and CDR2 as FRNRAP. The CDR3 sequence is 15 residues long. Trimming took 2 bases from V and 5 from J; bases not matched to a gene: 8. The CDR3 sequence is CASGLLRQGLYGYTF. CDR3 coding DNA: TGTGCTAGTGGTTTGCTCCGACAGGGCCTATATGGCTACACCTTC.

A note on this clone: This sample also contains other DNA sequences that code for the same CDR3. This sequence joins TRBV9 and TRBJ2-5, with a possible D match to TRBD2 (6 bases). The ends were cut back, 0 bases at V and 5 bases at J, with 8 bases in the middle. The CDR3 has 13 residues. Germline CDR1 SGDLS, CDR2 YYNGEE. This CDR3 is CASSVAGGETQYF. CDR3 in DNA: TGTGCCAGCAGCGTAGCTGGGGGGGAGACCCAGTACTTC.

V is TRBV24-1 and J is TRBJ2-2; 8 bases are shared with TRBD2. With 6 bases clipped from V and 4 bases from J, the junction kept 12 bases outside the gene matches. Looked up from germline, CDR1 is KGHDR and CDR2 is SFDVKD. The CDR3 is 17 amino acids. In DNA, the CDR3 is TGTGCCACCAGTAAAGGTCCGGGAGGGCCGGGCACCGGGGAGCTGTTTTTT. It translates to CATSKGPGGPGTGELFF.

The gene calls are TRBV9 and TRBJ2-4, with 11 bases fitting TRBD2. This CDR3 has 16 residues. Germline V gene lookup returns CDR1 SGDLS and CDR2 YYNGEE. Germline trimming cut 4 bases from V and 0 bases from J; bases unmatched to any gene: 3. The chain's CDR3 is CASSRLAGGAKNIQYF. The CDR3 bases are TGTGCCAGCAGCCGCCTAGCGGGAGGAGCCAAAAACATTCAGTACTTC.

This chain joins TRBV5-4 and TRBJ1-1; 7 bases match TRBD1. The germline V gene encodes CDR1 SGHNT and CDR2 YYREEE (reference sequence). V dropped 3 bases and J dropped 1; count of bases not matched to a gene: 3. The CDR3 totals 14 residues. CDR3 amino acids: CASSSYRGNTEAFF. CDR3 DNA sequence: TGTGCCAGCAGCTCGTACAGGGGGAACACTGAAGCTTTCTTT. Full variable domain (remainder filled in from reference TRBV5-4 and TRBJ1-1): ETGVTQSPTHLIKTRGQQVTLRCSSQSGHNTVSWYQQALGQGPQFIFQYYREEENGRGNFPPRFSGLQFPNYSSELNVNALELDDSALYLCASSSYRGNTEAFFGQGTRLTVV.

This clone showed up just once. The CDR3 region is CASSLDRWTGGAGEAFF. The CDR3 DNA follows: TGTGCCAGCAGCTTGGATAGGTGGACAGGGGGCGCGGGTGAAGCTTTCTTT. The chain employs TRBV5-6 and TRBJ1-1; 11 nucleotides agree with TRBD1. With V trimmed by 0 bases and J by 7 bases, 11 bases remained unmatched. The CDR3 totals 17 residues. Germline CDR1 and CDR2: SGHDT and YYEEEE.

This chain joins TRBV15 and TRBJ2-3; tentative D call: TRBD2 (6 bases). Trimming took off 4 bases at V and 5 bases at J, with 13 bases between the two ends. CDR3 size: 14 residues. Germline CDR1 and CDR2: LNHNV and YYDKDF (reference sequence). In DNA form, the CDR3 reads TGTGCCACCAGCACCACGGGAGCGGGAGATACGCAGTATTTT. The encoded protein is CATSTTGAGDTQYF.

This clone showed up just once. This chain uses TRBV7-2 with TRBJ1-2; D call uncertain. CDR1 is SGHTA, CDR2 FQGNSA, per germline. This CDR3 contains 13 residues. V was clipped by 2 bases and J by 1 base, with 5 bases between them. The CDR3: CASSLSLNYGYTF. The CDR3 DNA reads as TGTGCCAGCAGCTTATCCCTTAACTATGGCTACACCTTC.

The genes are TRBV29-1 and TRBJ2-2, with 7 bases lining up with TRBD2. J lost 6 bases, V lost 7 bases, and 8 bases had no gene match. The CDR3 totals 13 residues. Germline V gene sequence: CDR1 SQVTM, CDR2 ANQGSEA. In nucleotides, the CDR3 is TGCAGCGCTGAGGAGCGGGGCGCCGGGGAGCTGTTTTTT. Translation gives CSAEERGAGELFF.

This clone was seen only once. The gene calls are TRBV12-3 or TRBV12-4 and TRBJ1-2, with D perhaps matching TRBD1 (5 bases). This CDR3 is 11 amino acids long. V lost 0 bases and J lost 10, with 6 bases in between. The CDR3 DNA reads TGTGCCAGCAGTTTAGCAGGGGCCTACACCTTC. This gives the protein CASSLAGAYTF.

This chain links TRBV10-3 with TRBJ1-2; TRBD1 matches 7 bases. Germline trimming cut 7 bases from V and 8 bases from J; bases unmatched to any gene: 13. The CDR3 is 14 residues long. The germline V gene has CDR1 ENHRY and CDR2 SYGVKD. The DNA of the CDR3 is TGTGCCATCACCGGGATCAAGGGGGCCGGAGGCTACACCTTC. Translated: CAITGIKGAGGYTF.

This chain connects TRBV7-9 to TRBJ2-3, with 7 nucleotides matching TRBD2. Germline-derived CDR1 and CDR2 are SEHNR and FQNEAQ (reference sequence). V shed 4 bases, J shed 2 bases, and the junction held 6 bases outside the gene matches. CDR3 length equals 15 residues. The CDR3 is CASSYSAGTTDTQYF. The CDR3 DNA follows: TGTGCCAGCAGCTATTCAGCGGGAACCACAGATACGCAGTATTTT.

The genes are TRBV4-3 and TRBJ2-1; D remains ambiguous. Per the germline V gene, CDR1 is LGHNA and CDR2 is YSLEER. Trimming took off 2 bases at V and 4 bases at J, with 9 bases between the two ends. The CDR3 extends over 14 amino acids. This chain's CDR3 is CASSQFGVYNEQFF. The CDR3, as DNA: TGCGCCAGCAGCCAATTCGGAGTGTACAATGAGCAGTTCTTC.

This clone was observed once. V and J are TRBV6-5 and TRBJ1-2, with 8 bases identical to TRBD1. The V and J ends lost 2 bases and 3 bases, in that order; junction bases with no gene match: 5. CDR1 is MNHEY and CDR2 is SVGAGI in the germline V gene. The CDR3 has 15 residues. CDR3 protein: CASSYGAGGDYGYTF. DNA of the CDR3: TGTGCCAGCAGTTACGGGGCAGGGGGCGACTATGGCTACACCTTC.

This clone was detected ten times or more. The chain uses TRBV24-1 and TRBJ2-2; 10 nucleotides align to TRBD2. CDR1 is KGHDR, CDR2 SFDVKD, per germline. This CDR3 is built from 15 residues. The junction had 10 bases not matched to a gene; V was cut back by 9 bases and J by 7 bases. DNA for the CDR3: TGTGCCACCGGCCCCGGGACTAGCGCCATCGGGGAGCTGTTTTTT. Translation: CATGPGTSAIGELFF.

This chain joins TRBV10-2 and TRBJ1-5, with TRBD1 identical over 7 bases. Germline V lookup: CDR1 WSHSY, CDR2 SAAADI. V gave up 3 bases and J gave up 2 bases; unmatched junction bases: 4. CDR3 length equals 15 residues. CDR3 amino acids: CASSDDRAGNQPQHF. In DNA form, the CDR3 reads TGCGCCAGCAGTGATGACAGGGCTGGCAATCAGCCCCAGCATTTT.

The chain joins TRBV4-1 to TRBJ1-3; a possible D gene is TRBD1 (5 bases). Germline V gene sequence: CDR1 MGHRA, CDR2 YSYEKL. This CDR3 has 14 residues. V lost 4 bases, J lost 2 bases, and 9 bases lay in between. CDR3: CASSPGGTGNTIYF. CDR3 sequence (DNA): TGCGCCAGCAGCCCGGGGGGTACTGGAAACACCATATATTTT.

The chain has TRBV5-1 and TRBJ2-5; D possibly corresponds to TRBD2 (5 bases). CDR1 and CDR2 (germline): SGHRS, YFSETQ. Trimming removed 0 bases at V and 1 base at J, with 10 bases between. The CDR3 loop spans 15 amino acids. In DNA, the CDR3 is TGCGCCAGCAGCTTGGGAGGCCGGGGCCAAGAGACCCAGTACTTC. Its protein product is CASSLGGRGQETQYF.

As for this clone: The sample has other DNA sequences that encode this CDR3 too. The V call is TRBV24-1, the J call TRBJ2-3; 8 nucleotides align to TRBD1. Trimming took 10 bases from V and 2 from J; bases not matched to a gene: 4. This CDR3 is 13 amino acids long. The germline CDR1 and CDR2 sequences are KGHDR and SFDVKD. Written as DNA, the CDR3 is TGTGCCACGGGACAGGAGGTCACAGATACGCAGTATTTT. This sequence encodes CATGQEVTDTQYF.

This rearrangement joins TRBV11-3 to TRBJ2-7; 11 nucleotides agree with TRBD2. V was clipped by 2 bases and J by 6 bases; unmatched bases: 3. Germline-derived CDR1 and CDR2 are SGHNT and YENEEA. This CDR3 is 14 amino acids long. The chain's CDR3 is CASSLTSGSFEQYF. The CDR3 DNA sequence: TGTGCCAGCAGCTTAACTAGCGGGAGTTTCGAGCAGTACTTC.

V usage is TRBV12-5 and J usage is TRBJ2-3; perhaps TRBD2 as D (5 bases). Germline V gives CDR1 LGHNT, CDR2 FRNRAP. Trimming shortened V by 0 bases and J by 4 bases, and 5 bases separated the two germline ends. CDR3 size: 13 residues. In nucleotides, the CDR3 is TGTGCTAGTGGTTTGGTGGAGGCAGATACGCAGTATTTT. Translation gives CASGLVEADTQYF.